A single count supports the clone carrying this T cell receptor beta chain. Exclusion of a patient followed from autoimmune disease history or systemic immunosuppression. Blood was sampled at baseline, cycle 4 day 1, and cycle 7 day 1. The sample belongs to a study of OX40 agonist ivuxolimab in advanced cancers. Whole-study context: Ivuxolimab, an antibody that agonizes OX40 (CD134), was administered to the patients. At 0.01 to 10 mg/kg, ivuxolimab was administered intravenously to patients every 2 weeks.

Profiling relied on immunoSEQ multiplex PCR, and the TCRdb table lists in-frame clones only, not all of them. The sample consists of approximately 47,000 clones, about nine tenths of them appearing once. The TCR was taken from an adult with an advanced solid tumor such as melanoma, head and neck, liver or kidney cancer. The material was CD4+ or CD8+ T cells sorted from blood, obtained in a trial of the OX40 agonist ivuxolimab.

CDR3 region: CASSFPDSGEQYV. Written as DNA, the CDR3 is TGTGCCAGCAGTTTTCCCGACAGCGGAGAGCAGTACGTC. The chain carries TRBV28 and TRBJ2-7; TRBD1 or TRBD2 may be the D gene (5 bases each). Germline loops: CDR1 MDHEN, CDR2 SYDVKM. Trimming removed 3 bases at V and 7 bases at J, with 13 bases between. The CDR3 covers 13 residues.